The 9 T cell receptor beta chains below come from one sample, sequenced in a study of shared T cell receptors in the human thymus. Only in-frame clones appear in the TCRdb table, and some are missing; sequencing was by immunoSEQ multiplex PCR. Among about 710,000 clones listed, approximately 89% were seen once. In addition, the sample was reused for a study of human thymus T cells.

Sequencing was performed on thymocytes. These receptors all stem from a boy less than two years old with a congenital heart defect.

Here the CDR3 DNA reads TGCAGCGTTGAAGATTGGTTCTCGGGGCGGGGGTCAAGCACAGATACGCAGTATTTT. Protein: CSVEDWFSGRGSSTDTQYF. The chain joins TRBV29-1 to TRBJ2-3, with 7 bases lining up with TRBD2. J lost 0 bases, V lost 0 bases, and 15 bases had no gene match. CDR3 length equals 19 residues. CDR1 is SQVTM, CDR2 ANQGSEA, per germline.

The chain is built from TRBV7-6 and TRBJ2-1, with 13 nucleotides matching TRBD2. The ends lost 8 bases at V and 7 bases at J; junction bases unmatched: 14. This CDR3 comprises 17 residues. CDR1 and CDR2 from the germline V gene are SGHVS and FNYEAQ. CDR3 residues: CASRRKTSGGAGNEQFF. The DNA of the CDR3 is TGTGCCAGCCGGCGGAAAACTAGCGGGGGGGCCGGGAATGAGCAGTTCTTC.

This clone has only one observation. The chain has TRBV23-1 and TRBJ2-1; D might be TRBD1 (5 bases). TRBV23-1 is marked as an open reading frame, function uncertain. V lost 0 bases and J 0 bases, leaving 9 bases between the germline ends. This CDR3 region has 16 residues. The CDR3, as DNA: TGCGCCAGCAGTCAATCGGGGCGGTTCTCCTACAATGAGCAGTTCTTC. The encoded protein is CASSQSGRFSYNEQFF.

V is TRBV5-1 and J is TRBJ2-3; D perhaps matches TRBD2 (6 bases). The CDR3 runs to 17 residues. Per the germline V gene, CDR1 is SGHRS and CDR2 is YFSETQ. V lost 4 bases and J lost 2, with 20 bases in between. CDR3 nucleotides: TGCGCCAGCAGCCACACCCCCGGGACTCGCCTCACAGATACGCAGTATTTT. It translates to CASSHTPGTRLTDTQYF.

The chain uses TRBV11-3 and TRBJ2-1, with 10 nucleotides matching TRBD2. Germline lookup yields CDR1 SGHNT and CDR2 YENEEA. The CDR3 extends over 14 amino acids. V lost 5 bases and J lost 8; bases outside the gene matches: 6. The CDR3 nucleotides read TGTGCCAGCAGCCAGCGGGAGGGTGAAGATGAGCAGTTCTTC. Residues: CASSQREGEDEQFF. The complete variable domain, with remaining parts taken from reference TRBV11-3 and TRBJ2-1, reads EAGVVQSPRYKIIEKKQPVAFWCNPISGHNTLYWYLQNLGQGPELLIRYENEEAVDDSQLPKDRFSAERLKGVDSTLKIQPAELGDSAVYLCASSQREGEDEQFFGPGTRLTVL.

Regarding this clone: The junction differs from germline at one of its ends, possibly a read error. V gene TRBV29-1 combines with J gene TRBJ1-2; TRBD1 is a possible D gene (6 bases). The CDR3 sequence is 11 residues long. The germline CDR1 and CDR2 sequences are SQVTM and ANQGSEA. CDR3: CSGERGGGYTF. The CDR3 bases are TGCAGCGGTGAAAGGGGGGGTGGCTACACCTTC.

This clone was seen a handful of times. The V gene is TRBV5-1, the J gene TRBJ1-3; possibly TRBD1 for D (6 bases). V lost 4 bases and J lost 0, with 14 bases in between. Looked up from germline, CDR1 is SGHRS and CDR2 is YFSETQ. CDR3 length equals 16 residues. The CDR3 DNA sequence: TGCGCCAGCAGCCGACGACAGGCGTCCTCTGGAAACACCATATATTTT. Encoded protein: CASSRRQASSGNTIYF.

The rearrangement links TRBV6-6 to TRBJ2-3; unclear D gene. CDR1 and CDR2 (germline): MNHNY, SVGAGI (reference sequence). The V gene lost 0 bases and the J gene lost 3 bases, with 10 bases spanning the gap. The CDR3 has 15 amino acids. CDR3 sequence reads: CASSYSNPGTDTQYF. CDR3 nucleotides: TGTGCCAGCAGTTACTCGAATCCGGGTACAGATACGCAGTATTTT.

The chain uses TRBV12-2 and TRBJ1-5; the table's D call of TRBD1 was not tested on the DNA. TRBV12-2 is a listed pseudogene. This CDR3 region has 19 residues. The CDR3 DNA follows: TGTGCAAGTCGCCAACGGGGACAGGGGGCGAAAGGAGGCAATCAGCCCCAGCATTTT. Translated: CASRQRGQGAKGGNQPQHF.